This T cell receptor (beta chain) comes out of a study of cytomegalovirus exposure and HLA in healthy donors. 13 Jbeta primers and 60 Vbeta primers were used for the PCR. Some clones are missing from TCRdb's copy, which holds only in-frame ones; the method was immunoSEQ multiplex PCR. The data show about 200,000 clones, approximately 78% seen once. V was clipped by 1 base and J by 10 bases, with 13 bases between them. Germline V gene data show CDR1 as SEHNR and CDR2 as FQNEAQ (reference sequence). The CDR3 is made up of 13 amino acids. In its sample, this clone was seen once. V usage is TRBV7-9 and J usage is TRBJ1-1; D perhaps matches TRBD1 (5 bases). The TCR sequence derives from a man aged 25 to 40 in good health and CMV-seronegative. The sample was PBMCs. The CDR3 reads CASSLEGSMAAFF. In DNA form, the CDR3 reads TGTGCCAGCAGCTTAGAGGGGTCAATGGCAGCTTTCTTT.